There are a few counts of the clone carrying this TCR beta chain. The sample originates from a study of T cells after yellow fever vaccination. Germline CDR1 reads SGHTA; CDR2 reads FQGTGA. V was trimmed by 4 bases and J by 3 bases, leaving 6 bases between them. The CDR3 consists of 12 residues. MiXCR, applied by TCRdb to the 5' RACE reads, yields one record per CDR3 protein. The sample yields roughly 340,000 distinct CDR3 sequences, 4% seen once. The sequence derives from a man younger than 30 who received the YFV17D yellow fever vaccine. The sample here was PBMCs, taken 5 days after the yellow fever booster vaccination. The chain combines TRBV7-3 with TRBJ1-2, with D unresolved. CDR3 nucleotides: TGTGCCAGCAGCTCCGACCACTATGGCTACACCTTC. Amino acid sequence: CASSSDHYGYTF.